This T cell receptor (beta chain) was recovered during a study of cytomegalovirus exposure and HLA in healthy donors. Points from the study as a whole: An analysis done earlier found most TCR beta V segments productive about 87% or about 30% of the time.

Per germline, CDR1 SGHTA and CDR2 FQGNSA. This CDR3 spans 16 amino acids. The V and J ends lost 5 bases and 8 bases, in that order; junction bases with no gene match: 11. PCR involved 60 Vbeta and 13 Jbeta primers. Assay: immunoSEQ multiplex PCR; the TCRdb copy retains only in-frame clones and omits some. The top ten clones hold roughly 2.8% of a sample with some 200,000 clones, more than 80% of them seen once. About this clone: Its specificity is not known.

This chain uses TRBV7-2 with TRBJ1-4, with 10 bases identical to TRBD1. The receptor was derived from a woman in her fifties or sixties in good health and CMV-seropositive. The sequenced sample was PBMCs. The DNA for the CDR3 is TGTGCCAGCAGCCCCTCATCGACAGGGGGCCACGAAAAACTGTTTTTT. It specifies CASSPSSTGGHEKLFF.